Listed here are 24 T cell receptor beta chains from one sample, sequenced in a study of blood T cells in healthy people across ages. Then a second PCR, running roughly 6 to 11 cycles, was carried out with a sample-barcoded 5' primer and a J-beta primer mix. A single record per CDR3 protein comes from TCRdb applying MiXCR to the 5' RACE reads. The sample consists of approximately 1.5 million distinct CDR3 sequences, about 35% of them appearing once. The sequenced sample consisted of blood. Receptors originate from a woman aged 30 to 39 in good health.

Written as DNA, the CDR3 is TGCAGTGCTAGATCTATCGGGACAGGGAAAATCGGGGAGACCCAGTTCTTC. Translated, it gives CSARSIGTGKIGETQFF. V gene TRBV20-1 combines with J gene TRBJ2-1; TRBD1 matches 9 bases. V was clipped by 2 bases and J by 13 bases; unmatched bases: 21. The CDR3 covers 17 residues. Germline lookup yields CDR1 DFQATT and CDR2 SNEGSKA (reference sequence).

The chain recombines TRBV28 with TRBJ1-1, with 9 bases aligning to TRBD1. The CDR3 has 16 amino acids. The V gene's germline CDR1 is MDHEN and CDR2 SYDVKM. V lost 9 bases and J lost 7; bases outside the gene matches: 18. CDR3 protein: CASGTGYITPAHEAFF. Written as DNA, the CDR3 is TGTGCCAGTGGGACAGGGTACATCACACCCGCCCATGAAGCTTTCTTT.

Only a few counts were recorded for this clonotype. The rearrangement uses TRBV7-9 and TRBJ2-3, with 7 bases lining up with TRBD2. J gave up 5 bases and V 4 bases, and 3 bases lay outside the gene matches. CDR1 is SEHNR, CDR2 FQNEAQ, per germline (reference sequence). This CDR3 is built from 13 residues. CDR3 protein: CASSSGREDTQYF. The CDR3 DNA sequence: TGTGCCAGCAGCTCAGGGAGGGAAGATACGCAGTATTTT.

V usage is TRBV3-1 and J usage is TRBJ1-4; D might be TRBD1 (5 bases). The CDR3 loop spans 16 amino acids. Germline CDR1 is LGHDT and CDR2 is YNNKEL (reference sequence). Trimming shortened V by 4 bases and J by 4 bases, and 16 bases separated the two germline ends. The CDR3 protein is CASSPAGPPHNEKLFF. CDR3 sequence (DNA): TGTGCCAGCAGCCCGGCGGGGCCCCCTCATAATGAAAAACTGTTTTTT.

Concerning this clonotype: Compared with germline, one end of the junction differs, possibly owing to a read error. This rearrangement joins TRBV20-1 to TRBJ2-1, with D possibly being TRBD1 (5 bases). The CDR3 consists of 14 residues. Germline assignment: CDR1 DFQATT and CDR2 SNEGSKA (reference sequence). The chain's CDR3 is CSARPQGSCNEQFF. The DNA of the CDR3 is TGCAGTGCTAGACCCCAGGGCTCCTGCAATGAGCAGTTCTTC.

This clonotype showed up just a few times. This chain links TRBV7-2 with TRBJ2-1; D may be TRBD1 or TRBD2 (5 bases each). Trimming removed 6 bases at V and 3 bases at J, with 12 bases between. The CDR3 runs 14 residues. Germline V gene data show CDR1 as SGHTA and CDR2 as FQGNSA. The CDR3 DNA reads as TGTGCCAGCAGGCAGGGACCCCTCTACAATGAGCAGTTCTTC. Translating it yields CASRQGPLYNEQFF.

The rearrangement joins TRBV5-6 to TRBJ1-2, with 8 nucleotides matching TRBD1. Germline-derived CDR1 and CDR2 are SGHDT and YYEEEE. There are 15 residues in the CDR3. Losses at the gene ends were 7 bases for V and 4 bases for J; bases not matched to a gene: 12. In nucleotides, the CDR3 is TGTGCCAGCTTAGTCCGGGACAGGCGATTCTATGGCTACACCTTC. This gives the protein CASLVRDRRFYGYTF.

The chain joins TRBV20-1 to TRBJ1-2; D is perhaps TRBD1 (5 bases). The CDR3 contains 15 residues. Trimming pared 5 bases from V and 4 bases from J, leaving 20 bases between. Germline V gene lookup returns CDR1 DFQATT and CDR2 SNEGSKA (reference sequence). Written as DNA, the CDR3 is TGCAGTGCTTGGGGCAGGGAAAAAGTCCTCTATGGCTACACCTTC. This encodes CSAWGREKVLYGYTF.

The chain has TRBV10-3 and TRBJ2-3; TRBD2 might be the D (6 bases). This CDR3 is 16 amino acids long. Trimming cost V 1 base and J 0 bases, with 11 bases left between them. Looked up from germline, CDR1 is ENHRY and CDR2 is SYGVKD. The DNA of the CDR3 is TGTGCCATCAGTGAGTTGGAGGGGCCCAGCACAGATACGCAGTATTTT. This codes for CAISELEGPSTDTQYF.

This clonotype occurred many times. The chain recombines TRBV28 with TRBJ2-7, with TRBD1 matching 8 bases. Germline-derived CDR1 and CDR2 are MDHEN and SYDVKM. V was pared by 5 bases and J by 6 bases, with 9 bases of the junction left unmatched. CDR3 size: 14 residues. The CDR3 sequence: CASSRPGTGGEQYF. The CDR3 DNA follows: TGTGCCAGCAGTCGTCCCGGGACAGGTGGCGAGCAGTACTTC.

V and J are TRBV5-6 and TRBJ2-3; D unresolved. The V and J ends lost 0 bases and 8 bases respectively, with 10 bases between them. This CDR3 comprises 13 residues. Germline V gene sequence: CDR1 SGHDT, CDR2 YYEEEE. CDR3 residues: CASSLERPGTQYF. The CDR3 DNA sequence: TGTGCCAGCAGCTTGGAGAGGCCGGGTACGCAGTATTTT.

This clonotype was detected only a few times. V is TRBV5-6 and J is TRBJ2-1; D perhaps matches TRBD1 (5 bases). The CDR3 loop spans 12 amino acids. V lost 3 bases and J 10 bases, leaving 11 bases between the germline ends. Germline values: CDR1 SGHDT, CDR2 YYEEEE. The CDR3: CASSSTPGEQFF. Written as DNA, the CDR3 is TGTGCCAGCAGCTCGACCCCAGGGGAGCAGTTCTTC.

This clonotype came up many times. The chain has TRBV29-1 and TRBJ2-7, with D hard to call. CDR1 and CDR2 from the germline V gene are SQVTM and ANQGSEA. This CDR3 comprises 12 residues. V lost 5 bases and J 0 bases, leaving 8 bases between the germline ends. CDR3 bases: TGCAGCGTTCGAGGCAGCTCCTACGAGCAGTACTTC. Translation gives CSVRGSSYEQYF.

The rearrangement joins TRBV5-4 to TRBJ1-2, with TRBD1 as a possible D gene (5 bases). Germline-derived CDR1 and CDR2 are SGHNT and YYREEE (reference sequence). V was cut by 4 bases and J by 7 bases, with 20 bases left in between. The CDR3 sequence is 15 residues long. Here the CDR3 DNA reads TGTGCCAGCAGCGGCCCAAATCCAGGGTCAGGTGGCTACACCTTC. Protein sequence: CASSGPNPGSGGYTF. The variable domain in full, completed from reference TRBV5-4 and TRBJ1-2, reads ETGVTQSPTHLIKTRGQQVTLRCSSQSGHNTVSWYQQALGQGPQFIFQYYREEENGRGNFPPRFSGLQFPNYSSELNVNALELDDSALYLCASSGPNPGSGGYTFGSGTRLTVV.

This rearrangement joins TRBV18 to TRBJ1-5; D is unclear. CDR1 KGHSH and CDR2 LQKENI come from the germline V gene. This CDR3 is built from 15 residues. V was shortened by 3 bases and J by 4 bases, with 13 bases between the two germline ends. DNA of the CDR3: TGTGCCAGCTCACCGACGGGCCGGGATAATCAGCCCCAGCATTTT. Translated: CASSPTGRDNQPQHF.

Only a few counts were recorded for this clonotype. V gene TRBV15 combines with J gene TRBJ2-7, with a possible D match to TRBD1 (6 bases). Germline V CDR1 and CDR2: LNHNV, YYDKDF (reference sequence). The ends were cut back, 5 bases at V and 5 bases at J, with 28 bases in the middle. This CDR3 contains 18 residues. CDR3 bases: TGTGCCACCAGCGGGCCGGACAGCGCCAGTCCCCGTATCGACGAGCAGTACTTC. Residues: CATSGPDSASPRIDEQYF.

The CDR3 DNA is TGTGCCAGTAGCCCCCCCCCGGGGGCCAATGAGCAGTTCTTC. It encodes CASSPPPGANEQFF. The V gene is TRBV19, the J gene TRBJ2-1, with D perhaps TRBD1 or TRBD2 (6 bases each). The V end lost 6 bases, the J end lost 6 bases, and 15 bases lay between the germline ends. The germline V gene has CDR1 LNHDA and CDR2 SQIVND (reference sequence). The CDR3 length is 14 residues.

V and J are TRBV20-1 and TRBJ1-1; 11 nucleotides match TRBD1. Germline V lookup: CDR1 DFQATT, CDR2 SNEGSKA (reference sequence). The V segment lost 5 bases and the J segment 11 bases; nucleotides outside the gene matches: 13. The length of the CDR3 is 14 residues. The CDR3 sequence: CSAVPRTGGFGAFF. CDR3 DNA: TGCAGTGCTGTCCCCAGGACAGGGGGCTTCGGGGCTTTCTTT.

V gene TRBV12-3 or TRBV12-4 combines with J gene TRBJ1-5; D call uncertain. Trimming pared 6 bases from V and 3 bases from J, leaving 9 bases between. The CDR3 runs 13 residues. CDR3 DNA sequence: TGTGCCAGCAGACTTACAACCAATCAGCCCCAGCATTTT. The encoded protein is CASRLTTNQPQHF.

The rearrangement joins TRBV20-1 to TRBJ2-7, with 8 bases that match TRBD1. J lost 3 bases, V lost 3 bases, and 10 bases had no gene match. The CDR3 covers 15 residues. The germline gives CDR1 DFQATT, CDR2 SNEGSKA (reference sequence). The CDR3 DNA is TGCAGTGCTAGGGACCGGGACAGGACTCTCTACGAGCAGTACTTC. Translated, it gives CSARDRDRTLYEQYF.

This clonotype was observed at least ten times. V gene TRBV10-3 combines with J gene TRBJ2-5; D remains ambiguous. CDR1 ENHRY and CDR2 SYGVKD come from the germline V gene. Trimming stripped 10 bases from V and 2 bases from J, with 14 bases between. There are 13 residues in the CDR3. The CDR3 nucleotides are TGTGCCACCGTCCCGACAACGCAAGAGACCCAGTACTTC. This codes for CATVPTTQETQYF.

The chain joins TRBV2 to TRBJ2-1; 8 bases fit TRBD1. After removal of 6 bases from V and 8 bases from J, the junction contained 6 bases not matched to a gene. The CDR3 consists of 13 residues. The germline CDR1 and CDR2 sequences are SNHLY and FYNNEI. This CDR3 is CASRRQGWDEQFF. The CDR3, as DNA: TGTGCCAGCAGAAGACAGGGGTGGGATGAGCAGTTCTTC.

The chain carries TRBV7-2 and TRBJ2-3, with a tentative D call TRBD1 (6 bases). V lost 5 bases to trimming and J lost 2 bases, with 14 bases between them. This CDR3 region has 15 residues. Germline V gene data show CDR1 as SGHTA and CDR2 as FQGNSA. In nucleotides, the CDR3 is TGTGCCAGCAGCCCCCTGCAGGGGAACACAGATACGCAGTATTTT. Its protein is CASSPLQGNTDTQYF.

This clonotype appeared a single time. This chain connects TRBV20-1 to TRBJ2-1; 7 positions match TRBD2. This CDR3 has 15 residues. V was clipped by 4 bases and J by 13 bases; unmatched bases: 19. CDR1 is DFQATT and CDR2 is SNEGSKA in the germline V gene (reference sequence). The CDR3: CSATSPRGEQETQFF. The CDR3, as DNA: TGCAGTGCTACGAGCCCCCGGGGGGAGCAAGAGACCCAGTTCTTC.